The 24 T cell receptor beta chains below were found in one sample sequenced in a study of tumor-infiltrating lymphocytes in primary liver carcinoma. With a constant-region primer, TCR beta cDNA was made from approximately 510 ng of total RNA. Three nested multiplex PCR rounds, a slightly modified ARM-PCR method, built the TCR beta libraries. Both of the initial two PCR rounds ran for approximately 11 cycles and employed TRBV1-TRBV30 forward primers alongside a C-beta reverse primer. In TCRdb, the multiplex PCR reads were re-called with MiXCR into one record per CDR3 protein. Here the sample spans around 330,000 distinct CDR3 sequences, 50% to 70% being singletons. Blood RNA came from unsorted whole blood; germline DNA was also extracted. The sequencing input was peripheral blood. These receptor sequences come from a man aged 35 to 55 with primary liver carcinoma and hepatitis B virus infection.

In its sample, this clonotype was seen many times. The CDR3 protein is CASSLMDEQFF. The CDR3 DNA is TGTGCCAGCAGTTTAATGGATGAGCAGTTCTTC. The rearrangement uses TRBV12-3 or TRBV12-4 and TRBJ2-1; D ambiguous. The CDR3 totals 11 residues. Deletions cut 2 bases from V and 8 bases from J, with 4 bases between.

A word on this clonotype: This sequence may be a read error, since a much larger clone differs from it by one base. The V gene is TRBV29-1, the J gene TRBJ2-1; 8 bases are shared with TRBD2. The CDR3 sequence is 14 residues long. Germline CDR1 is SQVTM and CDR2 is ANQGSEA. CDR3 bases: TGCAGAGTTAAAAGCGGGAGTTGGAACAATGAGCAGTTCTTC. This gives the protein CRVKSGSWNNEQFF.

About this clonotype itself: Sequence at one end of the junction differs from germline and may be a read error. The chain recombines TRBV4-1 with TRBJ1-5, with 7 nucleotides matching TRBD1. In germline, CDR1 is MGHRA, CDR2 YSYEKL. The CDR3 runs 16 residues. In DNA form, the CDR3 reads TGCGCCAGCAGCCAAGCTCCAGGGGGAGGCAATCAGTCCCAGCATTTT. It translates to CASSQAPGGGNQSQHF.

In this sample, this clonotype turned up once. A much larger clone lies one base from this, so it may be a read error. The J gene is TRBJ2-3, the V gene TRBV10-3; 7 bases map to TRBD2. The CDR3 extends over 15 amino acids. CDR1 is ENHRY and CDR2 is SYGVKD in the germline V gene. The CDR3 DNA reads TGTGCCATCAGTGTTGAAGCGGGAAACACAGATATGCAGTATTTT. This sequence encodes CAISVEAGNTDMQYF.

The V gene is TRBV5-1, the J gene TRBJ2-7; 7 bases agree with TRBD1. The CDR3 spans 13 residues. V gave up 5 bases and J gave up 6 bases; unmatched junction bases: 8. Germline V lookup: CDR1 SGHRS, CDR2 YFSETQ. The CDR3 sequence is CASRLRGLGEQYF. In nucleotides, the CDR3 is TGCGCCAGCAGACTTAGGGGGCTTGGCGAGCAGTACTTC.

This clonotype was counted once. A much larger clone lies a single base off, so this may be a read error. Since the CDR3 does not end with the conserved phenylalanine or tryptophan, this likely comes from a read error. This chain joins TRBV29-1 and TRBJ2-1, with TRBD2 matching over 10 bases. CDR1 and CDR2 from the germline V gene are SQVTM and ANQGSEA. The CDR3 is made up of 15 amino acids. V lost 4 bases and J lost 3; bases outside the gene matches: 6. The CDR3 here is CSVGGLANIYNEQFI. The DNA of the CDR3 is TGCAGCGTTGGGGGACTAGCGAATATCTACAATGAGCAGTTCATC.

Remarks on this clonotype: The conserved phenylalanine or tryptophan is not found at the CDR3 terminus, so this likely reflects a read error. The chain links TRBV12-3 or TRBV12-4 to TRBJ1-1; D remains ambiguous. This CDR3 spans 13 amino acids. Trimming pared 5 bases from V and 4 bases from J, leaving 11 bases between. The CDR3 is CASSQWVGTEAFL. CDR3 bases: TGTGCCAGCAGTCAATGGGTCGGCACTGAAGCTTTCCTT.

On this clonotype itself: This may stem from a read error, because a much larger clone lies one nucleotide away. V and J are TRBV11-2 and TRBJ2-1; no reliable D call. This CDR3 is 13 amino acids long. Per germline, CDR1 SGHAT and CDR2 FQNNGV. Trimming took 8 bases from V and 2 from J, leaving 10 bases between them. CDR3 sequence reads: CASLLPTYNEQFF. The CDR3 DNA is TGTGCCAGCCTCCTCCCCACCTACAATGAGCAGTTCTTC.

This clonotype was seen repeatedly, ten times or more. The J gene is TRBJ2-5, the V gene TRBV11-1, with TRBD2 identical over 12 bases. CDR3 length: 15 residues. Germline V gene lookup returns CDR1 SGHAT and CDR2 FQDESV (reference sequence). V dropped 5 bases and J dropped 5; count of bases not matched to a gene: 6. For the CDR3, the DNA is TGTGCCAGCAGCGGGCTAGCGGGAGGGGATGAGACCCAGTACTTC. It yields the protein CASSGLAGGDETQYF.

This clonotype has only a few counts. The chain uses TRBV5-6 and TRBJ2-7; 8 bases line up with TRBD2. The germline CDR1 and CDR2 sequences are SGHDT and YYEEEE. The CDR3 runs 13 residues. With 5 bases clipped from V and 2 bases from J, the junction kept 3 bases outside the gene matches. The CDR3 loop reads CASRLSGTYEQYF. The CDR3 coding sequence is TGTGCCAGCAGACTTAGCGGGACCTACGAGCAGTACTTC.

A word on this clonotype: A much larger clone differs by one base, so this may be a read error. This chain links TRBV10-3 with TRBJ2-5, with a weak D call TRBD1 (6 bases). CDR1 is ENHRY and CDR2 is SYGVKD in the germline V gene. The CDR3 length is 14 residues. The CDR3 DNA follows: TGTGCCATCAGTGAAAGTACAGGGTTAGAGACCGAGTACTTC. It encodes CAISESTGLETEYF.

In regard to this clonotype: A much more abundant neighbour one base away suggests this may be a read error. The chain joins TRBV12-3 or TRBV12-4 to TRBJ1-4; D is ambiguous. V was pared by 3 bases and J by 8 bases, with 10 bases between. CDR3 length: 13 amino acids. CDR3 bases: TGTGCCAGCAGTTTTCAGTTAGGAGAAAAACTGTTTTTT. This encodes CASSFQLGEKLFF.

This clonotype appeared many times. Here the CDR3 DNA reads TGCAGCGTACGACCCGGGACAAGTAATGAAAAACTGTTTTTT. As protein: CSVRPGTSNEKLFF. This rearrangement joins TRBV29-1 to TRBJ1-4; D is possibly TRBD1 (6 bases). This CDR3 has 14 amino acids. Deletions cut 6 bases from V and 4 bases from J, with 15 bases between. The germline V gene encodes CDR1 SQVTM and CDR2 ANQGSEA. Combining the CDR3 with reference TRBV29-1 and TRBJ1-4 gives the whole variable domain SAVISQKPSRDICQRGTSLTIQCQVDSQVTMMFWYRQQPGQSLTLIATANQGSEATYESGFVIDKFPISRPNLTFSTLTVSNMSPEDSSIYLCSVRPGTSNEKLFFGSGTQLSVL.

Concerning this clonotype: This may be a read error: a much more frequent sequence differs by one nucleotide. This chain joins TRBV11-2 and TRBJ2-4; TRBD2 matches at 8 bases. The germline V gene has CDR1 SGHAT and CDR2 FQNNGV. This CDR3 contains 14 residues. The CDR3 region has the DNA TGTGCCAACAGCTTAACGGGACTAGGAAACATTCAGTACTTC. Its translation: CANSLTGLGNIQYF.

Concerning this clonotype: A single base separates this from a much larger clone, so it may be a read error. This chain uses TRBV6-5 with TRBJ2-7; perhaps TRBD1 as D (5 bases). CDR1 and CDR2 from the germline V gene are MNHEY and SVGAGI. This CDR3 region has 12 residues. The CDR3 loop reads CASRGRVYEHYF. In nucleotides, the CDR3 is TGTGCCAGCAGGGGCAGGGTATACGAGCATTACTTC.

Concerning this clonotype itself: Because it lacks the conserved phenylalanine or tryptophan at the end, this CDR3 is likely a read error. CDR3: CASNSRETQYL. CDR3 coding DNA: TGTGCCAGCAACTCCCGAGAGACCCAGTACTTA. The chain links TRBV5-6 to TRBJ2-5; D is uncertain. Per germline, CDR1 SGHDT and CDR2 YYEEEE. The V gene lost 6 bases and the J gene lost 4 bases, with 7 bases spanning the gap. The CDR3 is 11 residues long.

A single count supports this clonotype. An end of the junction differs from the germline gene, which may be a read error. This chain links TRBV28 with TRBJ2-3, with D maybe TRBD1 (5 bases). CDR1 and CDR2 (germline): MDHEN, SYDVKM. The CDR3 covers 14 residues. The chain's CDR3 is CASNFLPQGDMQYF. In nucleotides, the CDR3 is TGTGCCAGCAATTTTCTACCCCAAGGGGATATGCAGTATTTT. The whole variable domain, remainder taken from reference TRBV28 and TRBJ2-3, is DVKVTQSSRYLVKRTGEKVFLECVQDMDHENMFWYRQDPGLGLRLIYFSYDVKMKEKGDIPEGYSVSREKKERFSLILESASTNQTSMYLCASNFLPQGDMQYFGPGTRLTVL.

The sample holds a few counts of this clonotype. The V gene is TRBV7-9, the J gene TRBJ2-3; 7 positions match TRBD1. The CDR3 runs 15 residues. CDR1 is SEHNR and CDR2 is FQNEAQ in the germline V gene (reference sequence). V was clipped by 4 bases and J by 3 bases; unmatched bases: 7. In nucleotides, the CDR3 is TGTGCCAGCAGCTCGATGAGGGGGCGAACAGATACGCAGTATTTT. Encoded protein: CASSSMRGRTDTQYF.

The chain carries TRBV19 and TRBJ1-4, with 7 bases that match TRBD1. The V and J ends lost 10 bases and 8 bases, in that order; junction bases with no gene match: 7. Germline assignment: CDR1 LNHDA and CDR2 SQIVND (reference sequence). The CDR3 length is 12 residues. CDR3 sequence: CATKGAFEKLFF. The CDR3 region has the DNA TGTGCCACGAAGGGGGCTTTCGAAAAACTGTTTTTT.

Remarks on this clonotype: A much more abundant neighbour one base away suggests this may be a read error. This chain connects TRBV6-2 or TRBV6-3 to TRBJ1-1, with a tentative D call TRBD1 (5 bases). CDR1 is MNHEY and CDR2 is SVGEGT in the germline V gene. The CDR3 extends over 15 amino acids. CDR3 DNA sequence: TGTGCCAGCAGCACCGAGACAGAAGGGTACACTGAATCTTTCTTT. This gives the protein CASSTETEGYTESFF.

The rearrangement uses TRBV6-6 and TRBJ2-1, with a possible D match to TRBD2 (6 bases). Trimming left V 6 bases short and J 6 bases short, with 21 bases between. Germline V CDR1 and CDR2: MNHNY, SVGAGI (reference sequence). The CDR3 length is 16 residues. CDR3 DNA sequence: TGTGCCAGCAGGACCCCACCGGGACTCTCGGTCAATGAGCAGTTCTTC. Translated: CASRTPPGLSVNEQFF.

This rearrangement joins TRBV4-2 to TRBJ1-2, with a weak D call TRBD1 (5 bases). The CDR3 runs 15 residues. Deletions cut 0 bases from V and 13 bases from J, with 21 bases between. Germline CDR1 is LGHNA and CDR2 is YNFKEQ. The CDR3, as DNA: TGTGCCAGCAGCCAAGACGGATGGCAGGGCTTAGGATCCACCTTC. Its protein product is CASSQDGWQGLGSTF.

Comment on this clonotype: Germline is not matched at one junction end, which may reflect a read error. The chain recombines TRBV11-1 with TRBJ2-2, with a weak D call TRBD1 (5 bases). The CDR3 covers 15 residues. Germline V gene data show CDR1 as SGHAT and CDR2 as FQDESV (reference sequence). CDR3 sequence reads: CASSKQDTSTRELFF. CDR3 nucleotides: TGTGCCAGCAGCAAACAGGACACGAGCACCAGGGAGCTGTTTTTT.

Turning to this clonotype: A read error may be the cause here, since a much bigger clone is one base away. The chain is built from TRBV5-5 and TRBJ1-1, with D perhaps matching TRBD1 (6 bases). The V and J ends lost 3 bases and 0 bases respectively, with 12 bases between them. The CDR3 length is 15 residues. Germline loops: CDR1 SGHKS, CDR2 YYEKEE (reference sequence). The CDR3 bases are TGTGCCAGCAGCTCCTTTAACAGGGTGAACACTGAAGCTTTCTTT. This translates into CASSSFNRVNTEAFF.